This record looks at one T cell receptor beta chain sequence and its context. The antigen is undetermined. Total RNA isolation used whole blood (no T cell sorting was performed). This record comes from a study of monozygotic twins with inflammatory bowel disease. Study-wide results and limits: IBD patients showed reduced TCRbeta diversity (inverse Simpson) versus healthy co-twins. Among patients, repertoires may have gained variability from differing immunosuppressive treatments.

TCRdb reprocessed the 5' RACE reads, with one entry per CDR3 protein and no DNA. In total, the table holds around 190,000 distinct CDR3 sequences. This CDR3 comprises 14 residues. In germline, CDR1 is MNHNS, CDR2 SASEGT. The TCR was taken from a human donor with ulcerative colitis or Crohn's disease, or a healthy co-twin of an affected twin (not recorded which). The chain couples TRBV6-1 to TRBJ1-3. The material sequenced was blood. CDR3: CASSPAGLGNTIYF.